Presented here are 5 T cell receptor beta chains from one specimen sequenced in a study of blood T cell repertoires in COVID-19 (dated by TCRdb to between 2020 and 2021). The method was the immunoSEQ multiplex PCR assay. TCRdb re-hosts the immuneACCESS table, in-frame sequences only. Its copies lack some clones; in the studies checked, an unresolved V gene accounts for under half of them, and the cause for the rest is not known. The sample data list 200,000 to 250,000 clones, and just under 90% of these were observed just once. Less than 3.5% of the sample is held by the ten biggest clonotypes. The sample consisted of peripheral blood. These receptors were collected from a man aged 25 to 45 with COVID-19, enrolled during active disease.

The V gene is TRBV4-3, the J gene TRBJ1-2; D ambiguous. V lost 0 bases, J lost 0 bases, and 8 bases lay in between. CDR1 and CDR2 (germline): LGHNA, YSLEER. This CDR3 comprises 15 residues. The DNA for the CDR3 is TGCGCCAGCAGCCAAGATTCTCCGGCTAACTATGGCTACACCTTC. As protein: CASSQDSPANYGYTF.

V is TRBV28 and J is TRBJ1-6; D is unresolved. The CDR3 loop spans 14 amino acids. Germline-derived CDR1 and CDR2 are MDHEN and SYDVKM. Deletions cut 11 bases from V and 0 bases from J, with 11 bases between. CDR3 protein: CAVTDGSYNSPLHF. The CDR3, as DNA: TGTGCCGTAACAGACGGCTCCTATAATTCACCCCTCCACTTT.

V usage is TRBV28 and J usage is TRBJ1-5, with TRBD1 as a possible D gene (5 bases). This CDR3 region has 16 residues. V lost 3 bases, J lost 4 bases, and 16 bases lay in between. The germline CDR1 and CDR2 sequences are MDHEN and SYDVKM. CDR3: CASSFPLSTVNQPQHF. The CDR3 DNA sequence: TGTGCCAGCAGTTTCCCTCTGTCGACAGTGAATCAGCCCCAGCATTTT. The full variable domain, rest sourced from reference TRBV28 and TRBJ1-5, is DVKVTQSSRYLVKRTGEKVFLECVQDMDHENMFWYRQDPGLGLRLIYFSYDVKMKEKGDIPEGYSVSREKKERFSLILESASTNQTSMYLCASSFPLSTVNQPQHFGDGTRLSIL.

The V gene is TRBV27, the J gene TRBJ2-7; no clear D. This CDR3 contains 14 residues. V shed 3 bases and J shed 3 bases, with 12 bases lying between them. Germline CDR1 reads MNHEY; CDR2 reads SMNVEV (reference sequence). The CDR3 sequence is CASSFYAGLYEQYF. CDR3 bases: TGTGCCAGCAGTTTTTACGCAGGCCTCTACGAGCAGTACTTC.

The V call is TRBV9, the J call TRBJ2-1; a possible D gene is TRBD1 (6 bases). Germline CDR1 reads SGDLS; CDR2 reads YYNGEE. Trimming removed 6 bases at V and 0 bases at J, with 7 bases between. The CDR3 totals 13 residues. This CDR3 reads CASNRASYNEQFF. Written as DNA, the CDR3 is TGTGCCAGCAACAGGGCCTCCTACAATGAGCAGTTCTTC.